This T cell receptor (beta chain) appears in the sequencing data of a study of blood T cell repertoires in COVID-19. The CDR3 extends over 20 amino acids. The germline V gene has CDR1 LGHNA and CDR2 YNFKEQ. V lost 0 bases and J 5 bases, leaving 28 bases between the germline ends. Assay: immunoSEQ multiplex PCR; the TCRdb copy retains only in-frame clones and omits some. The sample comprises about 340,000 clones, around 80% of which are singletons, and just under 3% rests with the top ten. The chain links TRBV4-2 to TRBJ1-2; D is unresolved. The sample comprised peripheral blood. This receptor was taken from a young man with active or convalescent COVID-19. CDR3 sequence reads: CASSQDSVAGDMRSGYGYTF. The CDR3 DNA is TGTGCCAGCAGCCAAGATTCGGTGGCCGGGGATATGCGTAGCGGGTATGGCTACACCTTC.